This T cell receptor (beta chain) was documented in a study of CD4 T cells in relation to SARS-CoV-2 and coronaviruses. Study context: TCR beta CDR3s were sequenced after roughly 10-day antigen culture of PBMCs. Controls used an HIV-1 Nef peptide pool or no peptide.

Concerning this clone itself: Antigen unknown.

The protocol was immunoSEQ multiplex PCR, while the TCRdb copy is restricted to in-frame clones and leaves out a portion. The table has some 21,000 clones, about 80% seen once. Germline trimming cut 6 bases from V and 5 bases from J; bases unmatched to any gene: 9. There are 14 residues in the CDR3. Germline V gene lookup returns CDR1 MRHNA and CDR2 SNTAGT. Before the COVID-19 pandemic, during about 2011-2019, CD4+ T cells were taken from unexposed donors. CD4+ T cells were isolated from the cells after 10 days of culture. Each well had a few million PBMCs in approximately 5.2% human AB serum with IL-2. Half the medium was replaced with IL-2 medium on days 3 and 7.

The sequence derives from a human donor in good health. The chain carries TRBV6-4 and TRBJ1-1; 7 nucleotides match TRBD1. The specimen was CD4+ T cells from PBMCs, cultured in vitro. CDR3 DNA: TGTGCCAGCAGCCCCACCCCAGGGGGGACTGAAGCTTTCTTT. It is translated as CASSPTPGGTEAFF.